These 21 T cell receptor beta chains were all obtained from the same sample, sequenced in a study of blood T cell repertoires in COVID-19. Produced via immunoSEQ multiplex PCR; TCRdb's table is partial and in-frame only. The sample lists fewer than 350,000 clones, about 92% occurring once. The sample was peripheral blood. Source of these receptors: a woman aged 55 to 70 with COVID-19, enrolled during active disease.

The chain is built from TRBV2 and TRBJ1-1; D might be TRBD1 (6 bases). Trimming removed 6 bases from V and 3 bases from J, with 20 bases in between. CDR1 and CDR2 (germline): SNHLY, FYNNEI. There are 16 residues in the CDR3. In nucleotides, the CDR3 is TGTGCCAGCAGCCTAGAGCGGGGGCGCGTAGACACTGAAGCTTTCTTT. It yields the protein CASSLERGRVDTEAFF.

The chain combines TRBV18 with TRBJ1-1, with 8 bases fitting TRBD1. J was trimmed by 3 bases and V by 2 bases; bases with no gene match: 5. Germline CDR1 and CDR2: KGHSH and LQKENI. This CDR3 has 15 amino acids. CDR3 residues: CASSPIQGADTEAFF. CDR3 nucleotides: TGTGCCAGCTCACCAATTCAGGGGGCGGACACTGAAGCTTTCTTT.

The chain employs TRBV18 and TRBJ1-6; 9 bases are a match to TRBD1. The germline V gene encodes CDR1 KGHSH and CDR2 LQKENI. This CDR3 has 17 amino acids. Germline trimming cut 4 bases from V and 5 bases from J; bases unmatched to any gene: 9. The DNA for the CDR3 is TGTGCCAGCTCACAGAGGACAGGGGAAATAGATAATTCACCCCTCCACTTT. The encoded protein is CASSQRTGEIDNSPLHF. The complete variable domain, with remaining parts taken from reference TRBV18 and TRBJ1-6, reads NAGVMQNPRHLVRRRGQEARLRCSPMKGHSHVYWYRQLPEEGLKFMVYLQKENIIDESGMPKERFSAEFPKEGPSILRIQQVVRGDSAAYFCASSQRTGEIDNSPLHFGNGTRLTVT.

V usage is TRBV11-2 and J usage is TRBJ2-3, with 8 bases matching TRBD1. V shed 3 bases and J 3 bases; nucleotides not matched to a gene: 14. The length of the CDR3 is 18 residues. In germline, CDR1 is SGHAT, CDR2 FQNNGV. CDR3 sequence reads: CASSFGDRGPFGTDTQYF. CDR3 coding DNA: TGTGCCAGCAGCTTCGGAGACAGGGGTCCTTTTGGGACAGATACGCAGTATTTT.

The CDR3 loop reads CASSPSRHSNEKLFF. The DNA of the CDR3 is TGTGCCAGCAGCCCCTCGCGCCATTCTAATGAAAAACTGTTTTTT. The V gene is TRBV4-2, the J gene TRBJ1-4; D not resolved. The CDR3 contains 15 residues. Germline V gene lookup returns CDR1 LGHNA and CDR2 YNFKEQ. Deletions cut 4 bases from V and 3 bases from J, with 12 bases between.

V and J are TRBV3-1 (or the pseudogene TRBV3-2) and TRBJ1-4; 10 bases match TRBD1. Germline V gene data show CDR1 as LGHDT and CDR2 as YNNKEL (reference sequence). Unmatched junction bases numbered 3, after V lost 1 base and J lost 7 bases. The length of the CDR3 is 15 residues. CDR3 nucleotides: TGTGCCAGCAGCCAAGCCGGGACAGGGGTTGAAAAACTGTTTTTT. This codes for CASSQAGTGVEKLFF.

V gene TRBV18 combines with J gene TRBJ1-3; D is possibly TRBD1 (6 bases). The CDR3 totals 18 residues. The germline CDR1 and CDR2 sequences are KGHSH and LQKENI. V gave up 3 bases and J gave up 0 bases, with 18 bases separating them. The CDR3 spells CASSPSGNRASSGNTIYF. CDR3 nucleotide sequence: TGTGCCAGCTCACCTAGCGGGAACAGGGCGAGCTCTGGAAACACCATATATTTT.

The chain links TRBV7-9 to TRBJ1-3; D is unclear. The CDR3 extends over 14 amino acids. The V end lost 5 bases, the J end lost 0 bases, and 8 bases lay between the germline ends. CDR1 is SEHNR and CDR2 is FQNEAQ in the germline V gene (reference sequence). CDR3 protein: CASSPASSGNTIYF. The CDR3 region has the DNA TGTGCCAGCAGCCCCGCGAGCTCTGGAAACACCATATATTTT.

The chain combines TRBV25-1 with TRBJ1-1, with 9 nucleotides matching TRBD1. The V gene end was trimmed by 9 bases and the J gene end by 2 bases; junction bases not matched to a gene: 7. There are 14 residues in the CDR3. Germline CDR1 MGHDK, CDR2 SYGVNS. The CDR3 protein is CASCEQGANTEAFF. The CDR3 DNA is TGTGCCAGTTGCGAACAGGGGGCTAACACTGAAGCTTTCTTT.

The rearrangement joins TRBV5-1 to TRBJ2-3; D is unresolved. The CDR3 contains 14 residues. In germline, CDR1 is SGHRS, CDR2 YFSETQ. The V end lost 6 bases, the J end lost 1 base, and 12 bases lay between the germline ends. CDR3 in DNA: TGCGCCAGCACCACCCCCGAGGGCACAGATACGCAGTATTTT. As protein: CASTTPEGTDTQYF.

CDR3 sequence (DNA): TGTGCCAGCAGCTTAGTAGGATCTCGTCAGCCAGGGGATGGCTACACCTTC. Translating gives CASSLVGSRQPGDGYTF. The rearrangement links TRBV7-8 to TRBJ1-2, with D tentatively TRBD1 (6 bases). The germline CDR1 and CDR2 sequences are SGHVS and FQNEAQ. V lost 1 base, J lost 6 bases, and 21 bases lay in between. The CDR3 is 17 amino acids.

The gene calls are TRBV10-3 and TRBJ2-5; D may be TRBD1 (6 bases). Per the germline V gene, CDR1 is ENHRY and CDR2 is SYGVKD. CDR3 size: 14 residues. V lost 6 bases and J 5 bases, leaving 16 bases between the germline ends. CDR3: CAISSPTGLETQYF. CDR3 sequence (DNA): TGTGCCATCAGCTCACCGACAGGTTTGGAGACCCAGTACTTC.

The chain couples TRBV7-2 to TRBJ2-7; no definite D call. The germline V gene has CDR1 SGHTA and CDR2 FQGNSA. With 8 bases removed from V and 2 bases from J, the gap between germline ends came to 13 bases. The CDR3 spans 13 residues. CDR3 protein: CASSSNAPYEQYF. The CDR3 DNA reads as TGTGCCAGCTCGAGTAATGCCCCCTACGAGCAGTACTTC.

V and J are TRBV11-3 and TRBJ2-1, with D maybe TRBD1 (5 bases). Trimming pared 4 bases from V and 6 bases from J, leaving 13 bases between. The CDR3 length is 14 residues. CDR1 is SGHNT, CDR2 YENEEA, per germline. The CDR3, as DNA: TGTGCCAGCAGCTCCTTTAGGGGCCTCAATGAGCAGTTCTTC. Its protein product is CASSSFRGLNEQFF.

CDR3 sequence reads: CATSEPGGGDGELFF. For the CDR3, the DNA is TGTGCCACCAGTGAACCTGGGGGAGGGGACGGGGAGCTGTTTTTT. V is TRBV24-1 and J is TRBJ2-2, with TRBD2 matching over 7 bases. V shed 4 bases, J shed 7 bases, and the junction held 8 bases outside the gene matches. There are 15 residues in the CDR3. CDR1 is KGHDR and CDR2 is SFDVKD in the germline V gene.

Note on this clone: A much larger clone sits a single nucleotide away, making a read error possible. At the DNA level, this CDR3 is encoded by other sequences in the same sample as well. The chain has TRBV12-3 or TRBV12-4 and TRBJ2-7; TRBD2 might be the D (5 bases). The CDR3 loop spans 12 amino acids. Trimming removed 2 bases at V and 4 bases at J, with 6 bases between. The CDR3 DNA reads as TGTGCCAGCAGTTTAAGAGGGTACGAGCAGTACTTC. Its protein product is CASSLRGYEQYF.

The chain links TRBV5-1 to TRBJ2-5; TRBD1 matches 9 bases. CDR3 length: 15 residues. V was clipped by 3 bases and J by 4 bases; unmatched bases: 7. The V gene's germline CDR1 is SGHRS and CDR2 YFSETQ. The CDR3 sequence is CASSSGQGMRETQYF. In DNA, the CDR3 is TGCGCCAGCAGCTCCGGACAGGGGATGCGAGAGACCCAGTACTTC.

This clone appeared a few times. In the same sample, other DNA sequences code for this CDR3. This chain links TRBV11-2 with TRBJ1-1; D is possibly TRBD1 (6 bases). The V gene lost 4 bases and the J gene lost 1 base, with 7 bases spanning the gap. The V gene's germline CDR1 is SGHAT and CDR2 FQNNGV. This CDR3 has 13 residues. The CDR3 DNA reads as TGTGCCAGCAGCTCGGACAGGAACACTGAAGCTTTCTTT. Translated, it gives CASSSDRNTEAFF.

In this sample, this clone turned up once. This chain links TRBV6-5 with TRBJ1-2; D is undetermined. This CDR3 is built from 16 residues. V was pared by 4 bases and J by 2 bases, with 17 bases between. CDR1 MNHEY and CDR2 SVGAGI come from the germline V gene. In DNA form, the CDR3 reads TGTGCCAGCAGTTCCCCGCCTCAATCGACAAACTATGGCTACACCTTC. It yields the protein CASSSPPQSTNYGYTF.

This clone was observed a single time. The chain joins TRBV6-2 or TRBV6-3 to TRBJ2-3; 9 nucleotides line up with TRBD1. The V and J ends lost 0 bases and 4 bases, in that order; junction bases with no gene match: 11. The CDR3 covers 18 residues. Per the germline V gene, CDR1 is MNHEY and CDR2 is SVGEGT. The CDR3 region is CASSYSFGTGLSADTQYF. CDR3 DNA sequence: TGTGCCAGCAGTTACTCGTTCGGGACAGGGCTTAGCGCAGATACGCAGTATTTT.

This rearrangement joins TRBV18 to TRBJ1-2; perhaps TRBD1 as D (6 bases). CDR1 KGHSH and CDR2 LQKENI come from the germline V gene. V was pared by 5 bases and J by 8 bases, with 21 bases between. The CDR3 contains 15 residues. For the CDR3, the DNA is TGTGCCAGCTCATTCAACCGGGACACCTCCCTGGGCTACACCTTC. This gives the protein CASSFNRDTSLGYTF.